This TCR beta chain was sequenced for a study of blood T cell repertoires in COVID-19 (TCRdb year 2020). Regarding the study in general: Samples covering the acute and convalescent phases of COVID-19 were provided by collaborators in the United States, Italy and Spain. Where available, HLA class I and class II types were obtained from metadata supplied by the sample provider rather than from assay-based typing. Nearly every sample came with metadata listing a de-identified subject ID, COVID-19 status, age in years and sex. The prospective study material was composed of cDNA or gDNA derived from T cells, B-cell-depleted T cells, or PBMCs. The repertoires were released in a freely available public database meant as a resource for research on the immune response to SARS-CoV-2. Samples came from the ongoing ImmuneRACE study (first 160 participants) plus 1,254 subjects from 6 global collaborators. Subjects who had been exposed to COVID-19, were actively infected with it, or had recovered from it provided the deeply sampled blood TCRbeta repertoires that made up the dataset. Paper-wide results and their limitations: The quantity of clinical and demographic metadata differed by source and by participant and was supplied without curation.

TCRbeta CDR3 regions were amplified from genomic DNA using the immunoSEQ Assay, a bias-controlled multiplex PCR. Turning to the authors' computational methods: The number of nucleated cells in each sample was estimated by amplification of reference gene primers within the assay. To quantify the absolute abundance of each unique TCRbeta CDR3 rearrangement, sequence reads were collapsed and filtered. Productive Simpson clonality was computed per sample as the square root of Simpson's diversity index over productive rearrangements. Drawn from immuneACCESS, this table holds only the in-frame rearrangements with V and J called that TCRdb kept. Clones are partly lost; checked studies trace under half to an unresolved V gene and leave the rest unexplained. Clone size and V and J calls were adopted from that table, with D and trimming inferred from the DNA. For this sample the table gives fewer than 200,000 clones, of which approximately 83% were detected only once. The ten top clones hold 2% to 2.5% of the sample.

Including cysteine and phenylalanine, the CDR3 has 14 amino acids. Only the CDR3 DNA is retained, 42 bases long and in frame from the first base. The germline V gene (reference sequence) sets CDR1 to LGHDT and CDR2 to YNNKEL. Trimming takes 0 bases off V and 5 bases off J; junction bases not matched to a gene: 3. This clone was seen only a few times. Its specific antigen is unknown. No qualities accompany the bases; no much larger clone lies one base away. This CDR3 is also generated by other DNA sequences in the sample. Each collaborating institution followed its own protocols to collect whole blood in K2EDTA tubes. Collaborator samples were shipped for TCRbeta analysis as frozen whole blood, isolated PBMCs, or DNA extracted from either sample type.

Input material: peripheral blood. The sequence links TRBV3-1 (or the pseudogene TRBV3-2) to TRBJ2-5; the central 7 bases match TRBD1. The TCR was taken from a woman older than 75 with acute or convalescent COVID-19. In nucleotides, the sequence is TGTGCCAGCAGCCAAGATCCACAGGGGGAGACCCAGTACTTC. This gives the protein CASSQDPQGETQYF.